The entry that follows covers one T cell receptor beta chain sequence. CDR3 size: 13 residues. V was cut by 4 bases and J by 4 bases, with 10 bases left in between. Germline V gene sequence: CDR1 SNHLY, CDR2 FYNNEI. Clones were read by immunoSEQ multiplex PCR, and TCRdb kept only the in-frame ones, dropping some. The repertoire holds over 55,000 clones, with about 81% as singletons. This entry belongs to a study of OX40 agonist ivuxolimab in advanced cancers. The chain is built from TRBV2 and TRBJ2-5; the D gene is possibly TRBD2 (6 bases). The sample consisted of CD4+ or CD8+ T cells sorted from blood, taken in a trial of the OX40 agonist ivuxolimab. The TCR sequence derives from an adult with an advanced solid tumor such as melanoma, head and neck, liver or kidney cancer. The CDR3 here is CASSARGTETQYF. For the CDR3, the DNA is TGTGCCAGCAGTGCTCGGGGGACAGAGACCCAGTACTTC.